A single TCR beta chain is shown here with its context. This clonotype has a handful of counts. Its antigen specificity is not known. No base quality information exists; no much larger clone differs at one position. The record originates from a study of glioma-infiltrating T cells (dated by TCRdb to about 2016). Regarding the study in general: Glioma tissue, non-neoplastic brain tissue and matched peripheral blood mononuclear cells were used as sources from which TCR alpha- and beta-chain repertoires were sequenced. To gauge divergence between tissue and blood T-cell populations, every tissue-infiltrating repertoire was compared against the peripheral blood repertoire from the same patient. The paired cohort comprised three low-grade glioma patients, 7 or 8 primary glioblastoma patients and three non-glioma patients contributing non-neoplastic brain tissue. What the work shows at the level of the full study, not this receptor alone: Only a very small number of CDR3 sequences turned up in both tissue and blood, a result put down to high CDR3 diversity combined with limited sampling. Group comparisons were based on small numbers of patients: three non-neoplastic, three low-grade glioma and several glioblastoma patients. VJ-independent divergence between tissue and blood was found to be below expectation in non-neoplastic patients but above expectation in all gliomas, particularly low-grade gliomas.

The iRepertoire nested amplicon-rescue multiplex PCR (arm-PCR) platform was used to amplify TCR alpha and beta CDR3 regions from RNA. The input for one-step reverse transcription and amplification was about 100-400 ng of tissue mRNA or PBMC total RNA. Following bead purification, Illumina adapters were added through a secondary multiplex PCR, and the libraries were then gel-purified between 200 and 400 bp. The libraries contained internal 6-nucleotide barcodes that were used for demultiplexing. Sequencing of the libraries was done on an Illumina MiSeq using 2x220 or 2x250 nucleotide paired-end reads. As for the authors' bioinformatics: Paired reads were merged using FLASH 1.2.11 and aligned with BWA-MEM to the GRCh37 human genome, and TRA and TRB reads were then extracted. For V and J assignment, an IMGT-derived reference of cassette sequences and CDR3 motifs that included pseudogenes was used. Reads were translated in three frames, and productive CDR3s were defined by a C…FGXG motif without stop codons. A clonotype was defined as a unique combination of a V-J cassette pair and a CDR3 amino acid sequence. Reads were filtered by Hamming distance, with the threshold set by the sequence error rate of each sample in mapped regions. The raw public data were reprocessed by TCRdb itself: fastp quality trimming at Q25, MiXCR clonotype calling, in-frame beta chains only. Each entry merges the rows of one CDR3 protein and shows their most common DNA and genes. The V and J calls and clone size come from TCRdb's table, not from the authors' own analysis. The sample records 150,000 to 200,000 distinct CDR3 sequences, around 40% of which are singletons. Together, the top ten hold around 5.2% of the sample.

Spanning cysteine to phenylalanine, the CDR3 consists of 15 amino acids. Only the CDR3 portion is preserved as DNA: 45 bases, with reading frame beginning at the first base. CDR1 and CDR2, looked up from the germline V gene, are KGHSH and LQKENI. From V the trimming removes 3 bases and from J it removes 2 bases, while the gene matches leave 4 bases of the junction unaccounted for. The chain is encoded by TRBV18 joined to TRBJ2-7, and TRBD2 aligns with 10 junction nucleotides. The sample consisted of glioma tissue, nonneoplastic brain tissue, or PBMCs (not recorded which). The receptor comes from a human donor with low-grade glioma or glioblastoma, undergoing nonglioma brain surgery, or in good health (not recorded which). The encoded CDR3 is CASSPQLAGTYEQYF. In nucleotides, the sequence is TGTGCCAGCTCACCTCAACTAGCGGGAACCTACGAGCAGTACTTC. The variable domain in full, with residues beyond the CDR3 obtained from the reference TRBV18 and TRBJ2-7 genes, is NAGVMQNPRHLVRRRGQEARLRCSPMKGHSHVYWYRQLPEEGLKFMVYLQKENIIDESGMPKERFSAEFPKEGPSILRIQQVVRGDSAAYFCASSPQLAGTYEQYFGPGTRLTVT.